These T cell receptor beta chains were read from a single sample in a study of T cells after yellow fever vaccination. Each CDR3 protein gets one entry after TCRdb re-called the 5' RACE reads with MiXCR. The sample lists 70,000 or so distinct CDR3 sequences, approximately 5.9% seen once, with roughly 2.3% in the top ten. The specimen comprised CD4+ T cells sorted from PBMCs, sampled roughly 14 days after the first yellow fever vaccination. Every receptor here comes from a man aged 18 to 35 who received the YFV17D yellow fever vaccine. CDR3s leave out the opening cysteine and the closing phenylalanine or tryptophan.

CDR3aa	v_gene
ASSPRAQETQY	TRBV7-9
ASSRYANTEAF	TRBV27
ASSLGQSTEKETQY	TRBV5-1
ASSRDLQETQY	TRBV18
ASSKSDLTGELF	TRBV4-3
SARDTNLGWGRYEQY	TRBV20-1
SVDSGTVQF	TRBV29-1
ASRGNRGDGYT	TRBV6-1
ASSDGGALRTEKLF	TRBV6-1
ASSLVLDPGELF	TRBV5-1
ASSLSGTYSTDTQY	TRBV5-1
SARDRAAGYEKLF	TRBV20-1
ASSKTPGTEETQY	TRBV5-1
ASSLARGYEQY	TRBV12-3/TRBV12-4
SAHNRLAGLTGELF	TRBV20-1
ASSQVYGTQY	TRBV14
STSTGGSTDTQY	TRBV29-1
ASRTTGPGLAAFGTQY	TRBV12-3/TRBV12-4
AITYSDIYNEQF	TRBV10-3
ASSQQGPDQPQH	TRBV6-1
ATLPGQGLDYGYT	TRBV24-1
AISEVGENSPLH	TRBV10-3
SVPEGSVSGANVLT	TRBV20-1
ASRRTSGGLEQF	TRBV11-1
ASNLRGTGGSPLH	TRBV5-6